The 9 T cell receptor beta chains in this list originate from one sample, sequenced in a study of T cell responses to AZD1222 COVID-19 vaccine. Sequenced by immunoSEQ multiplex PCR; TCRdb stores in-frame clones only, minus some. This table has just under 95,000 clones, roughly 93% appearing once. The sequencing used peripheral blood, collected on day 0 of AZD1222 vaccination. All receptors come from an adult in good health.

This sequence joins TRBV5-1 and TRBJ2-7, with 12 positions matching TRBD1. There are 13 residues in the CDR3. The V gene end was trimmed by 9 bases and the J gene end by 2 bases; junction bases not matched to a gene: 3. In germline, CDR1 is SGHRS, CDR2 YFSETQ. In DNA form, the CDR3 reads TGCGCCACGGGGACAGGGGGCACCTACGAGCAGTACTTC. This encodes CATGTGGTYEQYF.

V usage is TRBV18 and J usage is TRBJ2-3, with TRBD2 matching over 11 bases. Germline CDR1 is KGHSH and CDR2 is LQKENI. CDR3 size: 17 residues. J gave up 2 bases and V 4 bases, and 8 bases lay outside the gene matches. CDR3 in DNA: TGTGCCAGCTCACGGACCCTAGCGGGGGGCGTCACAGATACGCAGTATTTT. Its protein product is CASSRTLAGGVTDTQYF.

The rearrangement joins TRBV12-3 or TRBV12-4 to TRBJ2-1; D is ambiguous. Between the trimmed V and J ends, which lost 5 bases and 9 bases, there was a span of 14 bases. There are 13 residues in the CDR3. CDR3 coding DNA: TGTGCCAGCAGTGGTTCAAGGGTAGGTGAGCAGTTCTTC. This encodes CASSGSRVGEQFF.

The chain carries TRBV9 and TRBJ1-6; D might be TRBD1 (6 bases). The CDR3 totals 15 residues. Per germline, CDR1 SGDLS and CDR2 YYNGEE. V was cut by 3 bases and J by 6 bases, with 13 bases left in between. The CDR3 region is CASSAPGQFNSPLHF. The CDR3, as DNA: TGTGCCAGCAGCGCGCCGGGACAATTTAATTCACCCCTCCACTTT.

J is TRBJ1-3 and V is TRBV9; D gene ambiguous. Trimming removed 5 bases at V and 0 bases at J, with 3 bases between. The CDR3 extends over 12 amino acids. Looked up from germline, CDR1 is SGDLS and CDR2 is YYNGEE. The CDR3 DNA reads TGTGCCAGCAGAGACTCTGGAAACACCATATATTTT. This sequence encodes CASRDSGNTIYF. The variable domain in full, with the rest retrieved from reference TRBV9 and TRBJ1-3, is DSGVTQTPKHLITATGQRVTLRCSPRSGDLSVYWYQQSLDQGLQFLIQYYNGEERAKGNILERFSAQQFPDLHSELNLSSLELGDSALYFCASRDSGNTIYFGEGSWLTVV.

The V call is TRBV7-8, the J call TRBJ2-1, with 9 bases identical to TRBD2. Looked up from germline, CDR1 is SGHVS and CDR2 is FQNEAQ. This CDR3 region has 15 residues. J gave up 6 bases and V 5 bases, and 8 bases lay outside the gene matches. This chain's CDR3 is CASSLRRGGPNEQFF. The CDR3 DNA reads TGTGCCAGCAGCCTCCGGCGGGGGGGCCCCAATGAGCAGTTCTTC.

The chain has TRBV2 and TRBJ1-5; 8 bases match TRBD1. Germline trimming cut 7 bases from V and 7 bases from J; bases unmatched to any gene: 3. The CDR3 is 12 amino acids. Germline assignment: CDR1 SNHLY and CDR2 FYNNEI. The CDR3 is CASTDRGQPQHF. The CDR3 region has the DNA TGTGCCAGCACCGACAGGGGCCAGCCCCAGCATTTT.

This chain connects TRBV4-2 to TRBJ1-5; 7 bases are shared with TRBD1. Germline V CDR1 and CDR2: LGHNA, YNFKEQ. J was trimmed by 6 bases and V by 1 base; bases with no gene match: 6. This CDR3 has 15 amino acids. The CDR3 bases are TGTGCCAGCAGCCAAGTCAGGGGGTCGGCTCAGCCCCAGCATTTT. Translation gives CASSQVRGSAQPQHF.

The gene calls are TRBV7-8 and TRBJ1-3, with D possibly TRBD1 on 5 matching bases. The CDR3 runs 17 residues. Germline loops: CDR1 SGHVS, CDR2 FQNEAQ. V lost 3 bases to trimming and J lost 3 bases, with 18 bases between them. CDR3 coding DNA: TGTGCCAGCAGCTTTTCGGGGTTGCGAGGGGATGGAAACACCATATATTTT. It translates to CASSFSGLRGDGNTIYF.